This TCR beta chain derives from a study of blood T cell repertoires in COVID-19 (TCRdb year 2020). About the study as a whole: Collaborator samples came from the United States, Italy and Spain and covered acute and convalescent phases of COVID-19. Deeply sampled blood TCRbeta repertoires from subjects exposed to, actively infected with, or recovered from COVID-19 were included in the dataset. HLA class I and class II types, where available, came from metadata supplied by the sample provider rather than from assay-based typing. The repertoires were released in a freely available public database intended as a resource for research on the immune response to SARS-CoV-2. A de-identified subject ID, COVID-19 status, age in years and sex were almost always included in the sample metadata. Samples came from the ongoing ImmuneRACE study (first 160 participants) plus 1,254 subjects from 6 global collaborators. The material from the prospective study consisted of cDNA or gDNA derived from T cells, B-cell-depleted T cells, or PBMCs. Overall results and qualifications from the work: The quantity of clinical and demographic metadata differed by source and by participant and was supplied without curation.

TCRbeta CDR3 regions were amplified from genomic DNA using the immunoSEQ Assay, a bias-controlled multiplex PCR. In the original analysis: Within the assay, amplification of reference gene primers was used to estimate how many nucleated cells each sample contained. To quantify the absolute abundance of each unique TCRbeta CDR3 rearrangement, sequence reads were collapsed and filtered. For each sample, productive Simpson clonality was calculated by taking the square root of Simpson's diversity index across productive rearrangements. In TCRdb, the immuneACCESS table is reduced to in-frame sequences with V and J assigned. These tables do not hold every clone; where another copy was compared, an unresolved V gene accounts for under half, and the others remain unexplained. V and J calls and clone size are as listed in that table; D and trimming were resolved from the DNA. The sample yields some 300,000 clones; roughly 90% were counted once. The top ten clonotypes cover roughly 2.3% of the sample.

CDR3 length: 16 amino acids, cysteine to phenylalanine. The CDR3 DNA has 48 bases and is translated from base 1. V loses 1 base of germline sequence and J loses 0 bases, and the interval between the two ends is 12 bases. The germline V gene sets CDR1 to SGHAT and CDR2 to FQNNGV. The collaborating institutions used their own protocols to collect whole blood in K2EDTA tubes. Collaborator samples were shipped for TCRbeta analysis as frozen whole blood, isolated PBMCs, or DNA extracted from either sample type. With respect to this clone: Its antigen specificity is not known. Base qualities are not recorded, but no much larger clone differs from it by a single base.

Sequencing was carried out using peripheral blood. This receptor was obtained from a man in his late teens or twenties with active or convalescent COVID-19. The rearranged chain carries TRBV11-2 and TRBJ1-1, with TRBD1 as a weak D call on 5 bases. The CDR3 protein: CASSLGWEGLNTEAFF. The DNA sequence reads TGTGCCAGCAGCTTAGGGTGGGAGGGGTTGAACACTGAAGCTTTCTTT. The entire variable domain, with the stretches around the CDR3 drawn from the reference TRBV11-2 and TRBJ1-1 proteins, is EAGVAQSPRYKIIEKRQSVAFWCNPISGHATLYWYQQILGQGPKLLIQFQNNGVVDDSQLPKDRFSAERLKGVDSTLKIQPAKLEDSAVYLCASSLGWEGLNTEAFFGQGTRLTVV.